This passage covers 20 T cell receptor beta chains from one sample sequenced in a study of blood T cell repertoires in COVID-19. TCRdb's table, derived via immunoSEQ multiplex PCR, lists solely in-frame clones and lacks some. The sample carries 250,000 to 300,000 clones, 89% recorded once. The sequencing input was peripheral blood. The origin of the receptors is a woman aged 60 to 75 with acute or convalescent COVID-19.

V and J are TRBV5-1 and TRBJ2-7, with a weak D call TRBD2 (5 bases). Germline CDR1 and CDR2: SGHRS and YFSETQ. The CDR3 length is 15 residues. Trimming cost V 4 bases and J 0 bases, with 14 bases left between them. CDR3 loop: CASSADGRGSYEQYF. The DNA of the CDR3 is TGCGCCAGCAGCGCGGACGGACGGGGCTCCTACGAGCAGTACTTC.

V and J are TRBV24-1 and TRBJ2-3; D is possibly TRBD2 (6 bases). CDR3 length: 14 amino acids. Germline V CDR1 and CDR2: KGHDR, SFDVKD. Trimming took 5 bases from V and 2 from J, leaving 10 bases between them. CDR3 in DNA: TGTGCCACCAGTGGTTGGACTATCACAGATACGCAGTATTTT. It specifies CATSGWTITDTQYF.

This sequence joins TRBV2 and TRBJ1-1; D call uncertain. CDR1 and CDR2 from the germline V gene are SNHLY and FYNNEI. V was pared by 2 bases and J by 2 bases, with 12 bases between. The CDR3 is 15 amino acids. The CDR3 sequence is CASSELRQSNTEAFF. The CDR3 bases are TGTGCCAGCAGTGAACTCCGTCAGTCAAACACTGAAGCTTTCTTT.

This clone was detected once. The rearrangement links TRBV9 to TRBJ2-2, with D maybe TRBD1 (6 bases). The germline gives CDR1 SGDLS, CDR2 YYNGEE. The CDR3 loop spans 16 amino acids. The V gene lost 2 bases and the J gene lost 1 base, with 12 bases spanning the gap. The CDR3 DNA sequence: TGTGCCAGCAGCGTCATACAGGGATTGAACACCGGGGAGCTGTTTTTT. Encoded protein: CASSVIQGLNTGELFF.

The chain combines TRBV28 with TRBJ2-1; 10 nucleotides match TRBD2. This CDR3 is built from 16 residues. Germline values: CDR1 MDHEN, CDR2 SYDVKM. Losses at the gene ends were 5 bases for V and 4 bases for J; bases not matched to a gene: 8. The CDR3 nucleotides are TGTGCCAGCAGTCTTCCGGGACTAGCGCGATACAATGAGCAGTTCTTC. The encoded protein is CASSLPGLARYNEQFF.

The chain joins TRBV7-9 to TRBJ1-6; D is possibly TRBD1 (5 bases). The CDR3 runs 15 residues. V lost 1 base and J lost 6, with 10 bases in between. Looked up from germline, CDR1 is SEHNR and CDR2 is FQNEAQ (reference sequence). CDR3 amino acids: CASSLDRLGNSPLHF. The CDR3 bases are TGTGCCAGCAGCTTAGACAGGTTGGGTAATTCACCCCTCCACTTT.

V gene TRBV2 combines with J gene TRBJ1-5; D is unclear. Trimming cost V 6 bases and J 0 bases, with 9 bases left between them. The CDR3 contains 14 residues. Germline V gives CDR1 SNHLY, CDR2 FYNNEI. DNA for the CDR3: TGTGCCAGCAGCTTCAGGTATAGCAATCAGCCCCAGCATTTT. Translation gives CASSFRYSNQPQHF.

The V and J genes are TRBV27 and TRBJ2-3; possibly TRBD2 for D (5 bases). Trimming removed 1 base from V and 6 bases from J, with 11 bases in between. The CDR3 totals 14 residues. CDR1 and CDR2 (germline): MNHEY, SMNVEV (reference sequence). CDR3 sequence reads: CASSLFPSGDTQYF. CDR3 nucleotide sequence: TGTGCCAGCAGTTTATTCCCCTCGGGGGATACGCAGTATTTT.

The table lists this clone with a count of one. This sequence joins TRBV15 and TRBJ1-5; TRBD1 matches at 8 bases. This CDR3 is built from 14 residues. Germline lookup yields CDR1 LNHNV and CDR2 YYDKDF (reference sequence). The J segment lost 2 bases and the V segment lost 6 bases, leaving 3 bases of the junction unmatched. The CDR3 bases are TGTGCCACCAGGCTGACAGGGGGCAATCAGCCCCAGCATTTT. This gives the protein CATRLTGGNQPQHF.

This clone is a singleton in its sample. The chain is built from TRBV4-3 and TRBJ2-2; 8 nucleotides agree with TRBD1. The germline CDR1 and CDR2 sequences are LGHNA and YSLEER. With 6 bases clipped from V and 4 bases from J, the junction kept 1 base outside the gene matches. There are 13 residues in the CDR3. The CDR3 spells CASRQGVTGELFF. DNA for the CDR3: TGCGCCAGCAGACAGGGGGTCACCGGGGAGCTGTTTTTT.

The chain uses TRBV2 and TRBJ1-5, with D possibly TRBD1 on 6 matching bases. Germline CDR1 reads SNHLY; CDR2 reads FYNNEI. Trimming stripped 7 bases from V and 7 bases from J, with 17 bases between. This CDR3 spans 14 amino acids. The CDR3 DNA is TGTGCCAGCACTACTTCAGGGGTGGGGCAGCCCCAGCATTTT. Protein: CASTTSGVGQPQHF.

The V gene is TRBV28, the J gene TRBJ2-1, with 10 bases matching TRBD2. Trimming cost V 2 bases and J 8 bases; bases outside gene matches: 9. Looked up from germline, CDR1 is MDHEN and CDR2 is SYDVKM. The CDR3 runs 16 residues. The CDR3 is CASSLLGAGGSDEQFF. CDR3 nucleotide sequence: TGTGCCAGCAGTTTACTTGGAGCGGGGGGGAGCGATGAGCAGTTCTTC.

The chain uses TRBV9 and TRBJ2-7; D is unresolved. V was shortened by 0 bases and J by 1 base, with 8 bases between the two germline ends. Germline V CDR1 and CDR2: SGDLS, YYNGEE. The CDR3 contains 14 residues. CDR3 DNA: TGTGCCAGCAGCGTAGGTCCGGGTTCCTACGAGCAGTACTTC. Translating gives CASSVGPGSYEQYF.

V and J are TRBV19 and TRBJ2-1; 7 positions agree with TRBD1. V shed 10 bases and J 4 bases; nucleotides not matched to a gene: 13. The germline V gene encodes CDR1 LNHDA and CDR2 SQIVND (reference sequence). The CDR3 sequence is 15 residues long. CDR3 protein: CATSPTGQTYNEQFF. For the CDR3, the DNA is TGTGCCACCTCCCCGACAGGGCAGACATACAATGAGCAGTTCTTC. The whole variable domain, filled in from reference TRBV19 and TRBJ2-1, reads DGGITQSPKYLFRKEGQNVTLSCEQNLNHDAMYWYRQDPGQGLRLIYYSQIVNDFQKGDIAEGYSVSREKKESFPLTVTSAQKNPTAFYLCATSPTGQTYNEQFFGPGTRLTVL.

This clone was recorded once. The chain carries TRBV5-1 and TRBJ2-3; 7 bases map to TRBD2. This CDR3 region has 14 residues. The V and J ends lost 5 bases and 1 base, in that order; junction bases with no gene match: 4. CDR1 and CDR2 from the germline V gene are SGHRS and YFSETQ. The CDR3 bases are TGCGCCAGCAGTCCTAGCGGAGGCACAGATACGCAGTATTTT. It translates to CASSPSGGTDTQYF.

The CDR3 protein is CASSYVQGAPLYEQYF. The CDR3 nucleotides read TGCGCCAGCAGCTATGTACAGGGGGCGCCTCTTTACGAGCAGTACTTC. This chain joins TRBV5-1 and TRBJ2-7, with 9 bases aligning to TRBD1. The CDR3 covers 16 residues. Germline CDR1 reads SGHRS; CDR2 reads YFSETQ. Germline trimming cut 3 bases from V and 4 bases from J; bases unmatched to any gene: 11. Together with reference TRBV5-1 and TRBJ2-7, the CDR3 gives the full variable domain: KAGVTQTPRYLIKTRGQQVTLSCSPISGHRSVSWYQQTPGQGLQFLFEYFSETQRNKGNFPGRFSGRQFSNSRSEMNVSTLELGDSALYLCASSYVQGAPLYEQYFGPGTRLTVT.

This clone was seen a single time. The chain employs TRBV5-1 and TRBJ2-1; the match to TRBD2 covers 8 bases. Germline assignment: CDR1 SGHRS and CDR2 YFSETQ. The trim removed 0 bases at V and 5 bases at J, leaving 4 bases unmatched. This CDR3 contains 15 residues. CDR3 sequence (DNA): TGCGCCAGCAGCTTGGGGAGCGGGGGCGACAATGAGCAGTTCTTC. Its translation is CASSLGSGGDNEQFF.

The rearrangement joins TRBV9 to TRBJ1-2, with a tentative D call TRBD1 (6 bases). The CDR3 extends over 14 amino acids. The germline V gene encodes CDR1 SGDLS and CDR2 YYNGEE. V shed 6 bases and J shed 8 bases, with 20 bases lying between them. CDR3 protein: CASTGTVGARGYTF. Written as DNA, the CDR3 is TGTGCCAGCACCGGTACGGTGGGGGCGCGAGGCTACACCTTC.

The chain employs TRBV2 and TRBJ1-1, with TRBD1 identical over 7 bases. V lost 1 base to trimming and J lost 14 bases; unmatched junction nucleotides: 10. Germline-derived CDR1 and CDR2 are SNHLY and FYNNEI. The length of the CDR3 is 13 residues. The CDR3 reads CASSEVVPDRQFF. The CDR3 DNA reads as TGTGCCAGCAGTGAAGTGGTTCCGGACAGGCAATTCTTT.

This chain joins TRBV10-3 and TRBJ2-1; a possible D gene is TRBD2 (5 bases). From germline, CDR1 is ENHRY and CDR2 SYGVKD. The CDR3 is 13 amino acids. The ends were cut back, 7 bases at V and 5 bases at J, with 12 bases in the middle. The CDR3 coding sequence is TGTGCCATCAATCGAGGGAGAGACAATGAGCAGTTCTTC. Amino acids: CAINRGRDNEQFF.